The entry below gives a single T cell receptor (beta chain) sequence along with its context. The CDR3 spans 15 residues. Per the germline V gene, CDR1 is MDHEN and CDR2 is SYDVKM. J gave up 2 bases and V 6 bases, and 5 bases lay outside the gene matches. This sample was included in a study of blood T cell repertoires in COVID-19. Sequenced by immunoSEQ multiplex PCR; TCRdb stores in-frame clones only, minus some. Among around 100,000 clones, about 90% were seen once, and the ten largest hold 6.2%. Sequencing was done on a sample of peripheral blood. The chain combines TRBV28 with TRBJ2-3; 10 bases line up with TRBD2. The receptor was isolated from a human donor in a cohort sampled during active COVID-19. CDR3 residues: CASRPLAGATDTQYF. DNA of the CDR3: TGTGCCAGCAGGCCCCTAGCGGGAGCCACAGATACGCAGTATTTT.